This T cell receptor (beta chain) was sequenced for a study of blood T cell repertoires in COVID-19. Under the authors' procedure: Reference gene primer amplification gave estimated nucleated cell counts. Sequenced by immunoSEQ multiplex PCR; TCRdb stores in-frame clones only, minus some. The DNA gave D and trimming, while V, J and clone size come from that table. This sample yields approximately 150,000 clones, of which 87% are seen a single time; 8% to 9% belongs to the top ten. Trimming removed 4 bases from V and 7 bases from J; junction bases left unmatched: 8. Germline CDR1 and CDR2: LGHDT and YNNKEL (reference sequence). The CDR3 spans 15 residues.

The sequence derives from a woman aged 45-60 years with active or convalescent COVID-19. Sequencing input: peripheral blood. The V gene is TRBV3-1 (or the pseudogene TRBV3-2), the J gene TRBJ2-7; 12 bases are a match to TRBD1. Here the CDR3 reads CASSPGTGGNREQYF. The CDR3 bases are TGTGCCAGCAGCCCCGGGACAGGGGGCAACAGGGAGCAGTACTTC.